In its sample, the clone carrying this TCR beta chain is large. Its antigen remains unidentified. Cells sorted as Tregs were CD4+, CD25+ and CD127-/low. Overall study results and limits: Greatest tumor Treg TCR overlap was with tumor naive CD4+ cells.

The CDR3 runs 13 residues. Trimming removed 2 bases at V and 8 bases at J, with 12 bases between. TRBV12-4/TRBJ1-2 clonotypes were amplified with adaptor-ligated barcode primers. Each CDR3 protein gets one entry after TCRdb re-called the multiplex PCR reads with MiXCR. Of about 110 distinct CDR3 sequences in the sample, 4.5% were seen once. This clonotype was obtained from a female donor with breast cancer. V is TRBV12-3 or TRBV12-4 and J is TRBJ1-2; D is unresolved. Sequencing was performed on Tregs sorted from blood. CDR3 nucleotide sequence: TGTGCCAGCAGTTTAACCTCCCCATGGGGCTACACCTTC. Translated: CASSLTSPWGYTF.